The rows below give T cell receptor beta chains drawn from one sample of a study of blood T cell repertoires in COVID-19. Profiled with immunoSEQ multiplex PCR; TCRdb holds only in-frame clones, not every one. The sample shows approximately 93,000 clones, roughly 90% of them seen only once. The sequenced sample was peripheral blood. The receptor set was obtained from a man aged 50 to 60 with active or convalescent COVID-19. Each CDR3 is given with its conserved first and last residue. Fields, in order: clone size, D gene, J gene, V gene, CDR3 length, CDR3 protein, CDR3 DNA. The D gene is left open where the match is weak. Size is stated for part of the rows, as once, few or many counts, or as a class when the clone is expanded.

clone_size: NA; d_call: TRBD1; j_call: TRBJ1-5; v_call: TRBV6-5; cdr3_length: 13; cdr3_aa: CASRGGAGQPQHF; cdr3_nt: TGTGCCAGCAGAGGGGGCGCGGGTCAGCCCCAGCATTTT
clone_size: NA; d_call: TRBD1; j_call: TRBJ1-1; v_call: TRBV10-2; cdr3_length: 13; cdr3_aa: CASRTDRRFEAFF; cdr3_nt: TGCGCCAGCAGAACGGACAGGAGATTTGAAGCTTTCTTT
clone_size: NA; d_call: TRBD1; j_call: TRBJ1-3; v_call: TRBV6-1; cdr3_length: 15; cdr3_aa: CASSELQGVGNTIYF; cdr3_nt: TGTGCCAGCAGTGAACTTCAGGGGGTCGGAAACACCATATATTTT
clone_size: once; d_call: TRBD1; j_call: TRBJ1-4; v_call: TRBV15; cdr3_length: 15; cdr3_aa: CATRDRAATNEKLFF; cdr3_nt: TGTGCCACCAGGGACAGGGCAGCAACTAATGAAAAACTGTTTTTT
clone_size: once; d_call: TRBD2; j_call: TRBJ2-5; v_call: TRBV19; cdr3_length: 15; cdr3_aa: CASQRTSGSLETQYF; cdr3_nt: TGTGCCAGTCAACGGACTAGCGGGAGTTTGGAGACCCAGTACTTC
clone_size: NA; d_call: TRBD2; j_call: TRBJ2-7; v_call: TRBV4-1; cdr3_length: 16; cdr3_aa: CASSQSFTSALREQYF; cdr3_nt: TGCGCCAGCAGCCAATCGTTTACTAGCGCCTTGAGGGAGCAGTACTTC
clone_size: NA; d_call: TRBD2; j_call: TRBJ2-1; v_call: TRBV7-2; cdr3_length: 15; cdr3_aa: CASSSELLAGGEQFF; cdr3_nt: TGTGCCAGCAGCTCGGAGCTCCTAGCGGGGGGAGAGCAGTTCTTC
clone_size: NA; d_call: TRBD1; j_call: TRBJ1-1; v_call: TRBV6-5; cdr3_length: 14; cdr3_aa: CASRKGQGGAEAFF; cdr3_nt: TGTGCCAGCAGAAAGGGACAGGGGGGCGCTGAAGCTTTCTTT
clone_size: NA; d_call: TRBD1; j_call: TRBJ1-3; v_call: TRBV6-5; cdr3_length: 13; cdr3_aa: CASTRGFGNTIYF; cdr3_nt: TGTGCCAGCACCAGGGGGTTTGGAAACACCATATATTTT
clone_size: NA; d_call: NA; j_call: TRBJ2-2; v_call: TRBV13; cdr3_length: 14; cdr3_aa: CASSFTGVAGELFF; cdr3_nt: TGTGCCAGCAGCTTTACCGGGGTTGCCGGGGAGCTGTTTTTT
clone_size: NA; d_call: TRBD2; j_call: TRBJ2-2; v_call: TRBV10-1; cdr3_length: 14; cdr3_aa: CASTPAGDTGELFF; cdr3_nt: TGCGCCAGCACACCAGCGGGAGACACCGGGGAGCTGTTTTTT
clone_size: NA; d_call: NA; j_call: TRBJ1-1; v_call: TRBV7-2; cdr3_length: 15; cdr3_aa: CASSQTTGSNTEAFF; cdr3_nt: TGTGCCAGCAGCCAAACGACAGGATCGAACACTGAAGCTTTCTTT
clone_size: NA; d_call: NA; j_call: TRBJ1-4; v_call: TRBV18; cdr3_length: 15; cdr3_aa: CASSPSGSENEKLFF; cdr3_nt: TGTGCCAGCTCACCCTCCGGATCGGAGAACGAAAAACTGTTTTTT
clone_size: NA; d_call: NA; j_call: TRBJ1-5; v_call: TRBV12-3/TRBV12-4; cdr3_length: 13; cdr3_aa: CASSRQLYQPQHF; cdr3_nt: TGTGCCAGCAGCCGACAATTGTATCAGCCCCAGCATTTT
clone_size: NA; d_call: TRBD1; j_call: TRBJ1-2; v_call: TRBV11-2; cdr3_length: 14; cdr3_aa: CASSPSGGAGGYTF; cdr3_nt: TGTGCCAGCAGCCCTTCAGGGGGCGCGGGAGGCTACACCTTC
clone_size: once; d_call: TRBD2; j_call: TRBJ2-1; v_call: TRBV5-4; cdr3_length: 16; cdr3_aa: CASSLAGGRAYNEQFF; cdr3_nt: TGTGCCAGCAGCTTGGCCGGCGGGAGAGCCTACAATGAGCAGTTCTTC
clone_size: NA; d_call: NA; j_call: TRBJ1-1; v_call: TRBV5-6; cdr3_length: 17; cdr3_aa: CASSDLGGIPLNTEAFF; cdr3_nt: TGTGCCAGCAGCGATCTGGGAGGGATCCCGTTGAACACTGAAGCTTTCTTT
clone_size: NA; d_call: NA; j_call: TRBJ2-6; v_call: TRBV19; cdr3_length: 15; cdr3_aa: CASSGQLSGANVLTF; cdr3_nt: TGTGCCAGTAGTGGACAGCTCTCTGGGGCCAACGTCCTGACTTTC
clone_size: NA; d_call: NA; j_call: TRBJ2-7; v_call: TRBV27; cdr3_length: 14; cdr3_aa: CASRSSIAGYEQYF; cdr3_nt: TGTGCCAGCAGATCTAGCATTGCGGGCTACGAGCAGTACTTC
clone_size: NA; d_call: TRBD1; j_call: TRBJ1-3; v_call: TRBV27; cdr3_length: 16; cdr3_aa: CASSTTGGVSGNTIYF; cdr3_nt: TGTGCCAGCAGCACCACAGGGGGCGTCTCTGGAAACACCATATATTTT
clone_size: NA; d_call: NA; j_call: TRBJ2-3; v_call: TRBV9; cdr3_length: 16; cdr3_aa: CASSSRLDGNTDTQYF; cdr3_nt: TGTGCCAGCAGCTCGAGACTAGACGGGAACACAGATACGCAGTATTTT
clone_size: NA; d_call: TRBD1; j_call: TRBJ2-3; v_call: TRBV4-1; cdr3_length: 16; cdr3_aa: CASSQDRNPVGDTQYF; cdr3_nt: TGCGCCAGCAGCCAGGACAGGAACCCGGTCGGGGATACGCAGTATTTT
clone_size: NA; d_call: NA; j_call: TRBJ2-3; v_call: TRBV5-1; cdr3_length: 12; cdr3_aa: CASSFGPGAQYF; cdr3_nt: TGCGCCAGCAGCTTTGGCCCGGGTGCGCAGTATTTT
clone_size: NA; d_call: TRBD1; j_call: TRBJ1-6; v_call: TRBV3-1/TRBV3-2; cdr3_length: 15; cdr3_aa: CASKKEGTGNSPLHF; cdr3_nt: TGTGCCAGCAAAAAGGAGGGGACAGGGAATTCACCCCTCCACTTT
clone_size: NA; d_call: NA; j_call: TRBJ1-4; v_call: TRBV6-5; cdr3_length: 13; cdr3_aa: CASRRGTNEKLFF; cdr3_nt: TGTGCCTCCAGGAGGGGTACTAATGAAAAACTGTTTTTT
clone_size: few; d_call: NA; j_call: TRBJ2-1; v_call: TRBV29-1; cdr3_length: 14; cdr3_aa: CSVDLPSSYNEQFF; cdr3_nt: TGCAGCGTTGATCTTCCGAGCTCCTACAATGAGCAGTTCTTC
clone_size: NA; d_call: NA; j_call: TRBJ2-7; v_call: TRBV7-9; cdr3_length: 13; cdr3_aa: CASSLPQGYEQYF; cdr3_nt: TGTGCCAGCAGCCTTCCCCAGGGATACGAGCAGTACTTC
clone_size: NA; d_call: NA; j_call: TRBJ1-6; v_call: TRBV4-2; cdr3_length: 16; cdr3_aa: CASSQDNSEKRSPLHF; cdr3_nt: TGTGCCAGCAGCCAAGATAATAGTGAGAAACGATCACCCCTCCACTTT
clone_size: NA; d_call: TRBD1; j_call: TRBJ1-4; v_call: TRBV7-6; cdr3_length: 16; cdr3_aa: CASSLETGEVNEKLFF; cdr3_nt: TGTGCCAGCAGCTTAGAGACAGGGGAGGTTAATGAAAAACTGTTTTTT
clone_size: NA; d_call: NA; j_call: TRBJ2-5; v_call: TRBV6-5; cdr3_length: 13; cdr3_aa: CASSYRGVETQYF; cdr3_nt: TGTGCCAGCAGTTACAGGGGCGTCGAGACCCAGTACTTC
clone_size: NA; d_call: NA; j_call: TRBJ2-5; v_call: TRBV5-6; cdr3_length: 14; cdr3_aa: CASSLGGYQETQYF; cdr3_nt: TGTGCCAGCAGCTTGGGAGGGTACCAAGAGACCCAGTACTTC
clone_size: NA; d_call: TRBD2; j_call: TRBJ2-6; v_call: TRBV5-1; cdr3_length: 19; cdr3_aa: CASSPRTSGSSSGANVLTF; cdr3_nt: TGCGCCAGCAGCCCAAGGACTAGCGGGAGCTCCTCCGGGGCCAACGTCCTGACTTTC
clone_size: NA; d_call: TRBD2; j_call: TRBJ2-5; v_call: TRBV2; cdr3_length: 16; cdr3_aa: CASSETSGGPFETQYF; cdr3_nt: TGTGCCAGCAGCGAGACTAGCGGGGGGCCGTTTGAGACCCAGTACTTC
clone_size: NA; d_call: NA; j_call: TRBJ1-1; v_call: TRBV6-2/TRBV6-3; cdr3_length: 17; cdr3_aa: CASSYSSRGNGNTEAFF; cdr3_nt: TGTGCCAGCAGTTACTCGTCCCGGGGGAATGGGAACACTGAAGCTTTCTTT
clone_size: NA; d_call: TRBD1; j_call: TRBJ2-6; v_call: TRBV5-1; cdr3_length: 20; cdr3_aa: CASSLPGQGVPFSGANVLTF; cdr3_nt: TGCGCCAGCAGCTTGCCCGGACAGGGTGTCCCTTTCTCTGGGGCCAACGTCCTGACTTTC
clone_size: NA; d_call: TRBD1; j_call: TRBJ2-7; v_call: TRBV19; cdr3_length: 12; cdr3_aa: CASSRQGYEQYF; cdr3_nt: TGTGCCAGTAGTAGACAGGGGTACGAGCAGTACTTC
clone_size: NA; d_call: TRBD1; j_call: TRBJ2-7; v_call: TRBV18; cdr3_length: 16; cdr3_aa: CASSLTPGTGDIEQYF; cdr3_nt: TGTGCCAGCTCACTCACTCCCGGGACAGGGGACATCGAGCAGTACTTC
clone_size: NA; d_call: TRBD2; j_call: TRBJ2-5; v_call: TRBV6-2/TRBV6-3; cdr3_length: 16; cdr3_aa: CASSPGLAGGHETQYF; cdr3_nt: TGTGCCAGCAGTCCCGGACTAGCGGGGGGTCATGAGACCCAGTACTTC
clone_size: NA; d_call: TRBD1; j_call: TRBJ1-6; v_call: TRBV19; cdr3_length: 13; cdr3_aa: CASDRGNNSPLHF; cdr3_nt: TGTGCCAGTGACAGGGGTAACAATTCACCCCTCCACTTT
clone_size: once; d_call: TRBD1; j_call: TRBJ2-1; v_call: TRBV2; cdr3_length: 13; cdr3_aa: CASSRDRTHEQFF; cdr3_nt: TGTGCCAGCAGCCGGGACAGGACTCATGAGCAGTTCTTC
clone_size: once; d_call: NA; j_call: TRBJ1-2; v_call: TRBV29-1; cdr3_length: 13; cdr3_aa: CSARSRGNYGYTF; cdr3_nt: TGCAGCGCCCGAAGTAGGGGAAACTATGGCTACACCTTC
clone_size: NA; d_call: NA; j_call: TRBJ1-1; v_call: TRBV9; cdr3_length: 17; cdr3_aa: CASSPRQSTLLNTEAFF; cdr3_nt: TGTGCCAGCAGCCCCAGACAGTCCACTCTTCTGAACACTGAAGCTTTCTTT
clone_size: once; d_call: TRBD2; j_call: TRBJ2-5; v_call: TRBV4-2; cdr3_length: 16; cdr3_aa: CASSQVASGGIETQYF; cdr3_nt: TGTGCCAGCAGCCAAGTTGCTAGCGGGGGAATCGAGACCCAGTACTTC
clone_size: NA; d_call: TRBD1; j_call: TRBJ2-5; v_call: TRBV19; cdr3_length: 16; cdr3_aa: CASSKTGQGGSETQYF; cdr3_nt: TGTGCCAGTAGTAAAACGGGACAGGGGGGGTCAGAGACCCAGTACTTC
clone_size: NA; d_call: TRBD1; j_call: TRBJ1-2; v_call: TRBV27; cdr3_length: 13; cdr3_aa: CASGTVSHYGYTF; cdr3_nt: TGTGCCAGCGGGACAGTTAGTCACTATGGCTACACCTTC
clone_size: NA; d_call: TRBD1; j_call: TRBJ2-3; v_call: TRBV4-3; cdr3_length: 20; cdr3_aa: CASSQAPGQGGLLSTDTQYF; cdr3_nt: TGCGCCAGCAGCCAAGCCCCCGGACAGGGGGGGCTACTGAGCACAGATACGCAGTATTTT
clone_size: NA; d_call: NA; j_call: TRBJ1-6; v_call: TRBV6-5; cdr3_length: 13; cdr3_aa: CASTRSAGSPLHF; cdr3_nt: TGTGCCAGCACCCGGAGCGCGGGTTCACCCCTCCACTTT
clone_size: NA; d_call: NA; j_call: TRBJ1-5; v_call: TRBV30; cdr3_length: 14; cdr3_aa: CAWSTTQGIQPQHF; cdr3_nt: TGTGCCTGGAGTACCACTCAGGGAATTCAGCCCCAGCATTTT
clone_size: NA; d_call: NA; j_call: TRBJ2-7; v_call: TRBV6-2/TRBV6-3; cdr3_length: 15; cdr3_aa: CASSPLRQISYEQYF; cdr3_nt: TGTGCCAGCAGTCCCCTTCGCCAGATCTCCTACGAGCAGTACTTC
clone_size: NA; d_call: NA; j_call: TRBJ2-3; v_call: TRBV29-1; cdr3_length: 12; cdr3_aa: CSVEATRDTQYF; cdr3_nt: TGCAGCGTTGAAGCCACCAGGGATACGCAGTATTTT
clone_size: few; d_call: NA; j_call: TRBJ2-1; v_call: TRBV25-1; cdr3_length: 15; cdr3_aa: CASSVTGTSYNEQFF; cdr3_nt: TGTGCCAGCAGTGTCACCGGGACTTCCTACAATGAGCAGTTCTTC
clone_size: NA; d_call: TRBD1; j_call: TRBJ2-2; v_call: TRBV19; cdr3_length: 18; cdr3_aa: CASSTLQLDRGGTGELFF; cdr3_nt: TGTGCCAGTAGTACCTTGCAACTGGACAGGGGAGGCACCGGGGAGCTGTTTTTT
clone_size: NA; d_call: NA; j_call: TRBJ2-7; v_call: TRBV30; cdr3_length: 14; cdr3_aa: CAWRMTGLTYEQYF; cdr3_nt: TGTGCCTGGAGGATGACAGGTCTGACCTACGAGCAGTACTTC
clone_size: NA; d_call: TRBD2; j_call: TRBJ2-1; v_call: TRBV19; cdr3_length: 15; cdr3_aa: CASSRRTSGHNEQFF; cdr3_nt: TGTGCCAGTAGCCGACGGACTAGCGGCCACAATGAGCAGTTCTTC
clone_size: NA; d_call: TRBD1; j_call: TRBJ2-5; v_call: TRBV5-1; cdr3_length: 16; cdr3_aa: CASSPPDRVGQETQYF; cdr3_nt: TGCGCCAGCAGCCCCCCGGACAGGGTTGGCCAAGAGACCCAGTACTTC
clone_size: NA; d_call: NA; j_call: TRBJ1-5; v_call: TRBV5-1; cdr3_length: 13; cdr3_aa: CASSINSNQPQHF; cdr3_nt: TGCGCCAGCAGCATCAATAGCAATCAGCCCCAGCATTTT
clone_size: NA; d_call: TRBD1; j_call: TRBJ1-4; v_call: TRBV2; cdr3_length: 14; cdr3_aa: CASSRDRGGEKLFF; cdr3_nt: TGTGCCAGCAGTCGGGACAGGGGGGGCGAAAAACTGTTTTTT